Presented here are 27 T cell receptor beta chains from one specimen sequenced in a study of cytomegalovirus exposure and HLA in healthy donors. The PCR employed 60 Vbeta primers together with 13 Jbeta primers. Only in-frame clones appear in the TCRdb table, and some are missing; sequencing was by immunoSEQ multiplex PCR. The profile shows around 150,000 clones, 80% of them singletons. The sequencing sample was made of PBMCs. These receptors were collected from a man aged 25 to 45 in good health and CMV-seronegative.

The count of this clone is one. This chain links TRBV6-6 with TRBJ1-5, with D unclear. Germline values: CDR1 MNHNY, CDR2 SVGAGI (reference sequence). The CDR3 spans 14 residues. Trimming cost V 0 bases and J 5 bases, with 8 bases left between them. The CDR3 nucleotides read TGTGCCAGCAGTTACTCGTCTTTTGATCAGCCCCAGCATTTT. Its translation is CASSYSSFDQPQHF.

V is TRBV7-9 and J is TRBJ1-5; D perhaps matches TRBD1 (6 bases). The V gene's germline CDR1 is SEHNR and CDR2 FQNEAQ (reference sequence). CDR3 length: 16 residues. V was pared by 5 bases and J by 0 bases, with 14 bases between. CDR3 in DNA: TGTGCCAGCAGCCCTTGGACAGAAAATAGCAATCAGCCCCAGCATTTT. This translates into CASSPWTENSNQPQHF.

The chain couples TRBV28 to TRBJ2-7; perhaps TRBD2 as D (5 bases). The CDR3 runs to 12 residues. Germline loops: CDR1 MDHEN, CDR2 SYDVKM. Trimming removed 6 bases from V and 7 bases from J, with 13 bases in between. The CDR3 coding sequence is TGTGCCAGCAGCCTCGTAGGGAGAGAGCAGTACTTC. This gives the protein CASSLVGREQYF.

This sequence joins TRBV5-4 and TRBJ2-7, with D possibly TRBD2 on 6 matching bases. Germline V CDR1 and CDR2: SGHNT, YYREEE (reference sequence). V was shortened by 2 bases and J by 2 bases, with 8 bases between the two germline ends. This CDR3 contains 13 residues. CDR3 sequence: CASSFPGAYEQYF. CDR3 nucleotide sequence: TGTGCCAGCAGCTTTCCGGGAGCCTACGAGCAGTACTTC.

The V and J genes are TRBV19 and TRBJ2-1; 8 bases match TRBD1. This CDR3 has 12 amino acids. From germline, CDR1 is LNHDA and CDR2 SQIVND (reference sequence). In DNA, the CDR3 is TGTGACGGACAGGGAAGGTACAATGAGCAGTTCTTC. Its protein product is CDGQGRYNEQFF.

The rearrangement uses TRBV9 and TRBJ2-1; TRBD2 agrees at 8 bases. With 0 bases clipped from V and 12 bases from J, the junction kept 8 bases outside the gene matches. This CDR3 is built from 14 residues. Germline CDR1 SGDLS, CDR2 YYNGEE. The chain's CDR3 is CASSVATGRELQFF. The CDR3, as DNA: TGTGCCAGCAGCGTAGCTACCGGGAGGGAGTTGCAGTTCTTC.

The V call is TRBV29-1, the J call TRBJ2-1; 12 positions agree with TRBD1. The V segment lost 6 bases and the J segment 9 bases; nucleotides outside the gene matches: 9. The CDR3 runs to 14 residues. CDR1 is SQVTM, CDR2 ANQGSEA, per germline. CDR3: CSVVPGQGACEQFF. The CDR3 bases are TGCAGCGTGGTTCCGGGACAGGGGGCTTGTGAGCAGTTCTTC.

This chain connects TRBV9 to TRBJ1-1; possible D gene TRBD1, 5 bases. CDR3 length: 14 amino acids. V was cut by 3 bases and J by 3 bases, with 12 bases left in between. CDR1 SGDLS and CDR2 YYNGEE come from the germline V gene. The CDR3 DNA reads TGTGCCAGCAGCGCCGCCGGGGGGGACACTGAAGCTTTCTTT. Its translation is CASSAAGGDTEAFF.

The J gene is TRBJ1-1, the V gene TRBV7-8; D may be TRBD1 (5 bases). From germline, CDR1 is SGHVS and CDR2 FQNEAQ. The germline V and J ends were trimmed by 6 bases and 5 bases, with 13 bases remaining between them. CDR3 length equals 13 residues. CDR3 bases: TGTGCCAGCAGTTCGCACGGGGGGACTGAAGCTTTCTTT. Protein: CASSSHGGTEAFF.

There are a few counts of this clone. This rearrangement joins TRBV7-6 to TRBJ1-1; 7 positions match TRBD1. The CDR3 is 14 residues long. Germline V CDR1 and CDR2: SGHVS, FNYEAQ. Unmatched junction bases numbered 3, after V lost 5 bases and J lost 0 bases. The CDR3 is CASSATGLNTEAFF. CDR3 nucleotides: TGTGCCAGCAGCGCGACAGGGTTGAACACTGAAGCTTTCTTT.

This sequence joins TRBV6-5 and TRBJ2-7; 11 bases map to TRBD1. Germline V gives CDR1 MNHEY, CDR2 SVGAGI. The CDR3 is 15 amino acids. Trimming removed 2 bases from V and 2 bases from J; junction bases left unmatched: 2. The CDR3 loop reads CASSYRDRGTYEQYF. The CDR3 DNA is TGTGCCAGCAGTTACAGGGACAGGGGGACCTACGAGCAGTACTTC.

This clone was detected a few times. The rearrangement uses TRBV4-3 and TRBJ2-7; D gene uncertain. V was shortened by 1 base and J by 2 bases, with 9 bases between the two germline ends. Per germline, CDR1 LGHNA and CDR2 YSLEER. The CDR3 contains 14 residues. The CDR3 DNA is TGCGCCAGCAGCCAAGGTCATGACACCTACGAGCAGTACTTC. Translation gives CASSQGHDTYEQYF.

In its sample, this clone was seen once. The sample holds other DNA sequences that translate to the same CDR3. J is TRBJ1-2 and V is TRBV7-9, with TRBD1 identical over 7 bases. CDR1 is SEHNR and CDR2 is FQNEAQ in the germline V gene (reference sequence). CDR3 length: 13 amino acids. Losses at the gene ends were 3 bases for V and 4 bases for J; bases not matched to a gene: 2. The CDR3 sequence is CASSLGTAYGYTF. The CDR3 DNA follows: TGTGCCAGCAGCTTGGGGACAGCCTATGGCTACACCTTC.

This clone appeared once. The rearrangement uses TRBV29-1 and TRBJ2-5; 8 nucleotides agree with TRBD1. The J call is doubtful: the DNA matches TRBJ2-7 better. This CDR3 has 12 residues. Germline assignment: CDR1 SQVTM and CDR2 ANQGSEA. CDR3 sequence (DNA): TGCAGCGCGACAGGGGAAGTCTACGAGCAGTACTTC. Protein product: CSATGEVYEQYF.

The rearrangement uses TRBV29-1 and TRBJ1-2, with 9 bases lining up with TRBD1. Looked up from germline, CDR1 is SQVTM and CDR2 is ANQGSEA. V shed 6 bases, J shed 6 bases, and the junction held 5 bases outside the gene matches. The CDR3 length is 12 residues. CDR3 protein: CSVPDRGNGYTF. CDR3 in DNA: TGCAGCGTCCCTGACAGGGGGAATGGCTACACCTTC.

This rearrangement joins TRBV13 to TRBJ2-5; possibly TRBD1 for D (5 bases). With 1 base removed from V and 2 bases from J, the gap between germline ends came to 14 bases. Germline V CDR1 and CDR2: PRHDT, FYEKMQ (reference sequence). The CDR3 totals 16 residues. In DNA form, the CDR3 reads TGTGCCAGCAGCTTAGTGTACACAGGAACTCAAGAGACCCAGTACTTC. It codes for CASSLVYTGTQETQYF. The variable domain in full, with the rest retrieved from reference TRBV13 and TRBJ2-5, is AAGVIQSPRHLIKEKRETATLKCYPIPRHDTVYWYQQGPGQDPQFLISFYEKMQSDKGSIPDRFSAQQFSDYHSELNMSSLELGDSALYFCASSLVYTGTQETQYFGPGTRLLVL.

The rearrangement uses TRBV13 and TRBJ2-3; TRBD1 aligns across 8 bases. Germline V gives CDR1 PRHDT, CDR2 FYEKMQ (reference sequence). V lost 5 bases and J lost 2; bases outside the gene matches: 12. CDR3 size: 17 residues. The CDR3 coding sequence is TGTGCCAGCAGCCCACACCAGACAGGGGTCAACACAGATACGCAGTATTTT. As protein: CASSPHQTGVNTDTQYF.

In this sample, this clone turned up once. V gene TRBV30 combines with J gene TRBJ1-1, with a possible D match to TRBD1 (6 bases). The germline gives CDR1 GTSNPN, CDR2 SVGIG (reference sequence). This CDR3 spans 12 amino acids. The V end lost 4 bases, the J end lost 7 bases, and 13 bases lay between the germline ends. This CDR3 is CAWTPRGGEAFF. CDR3 in DNA: TGTGCCTGGACCCCGAGGGGGGGTGAAGCTTTCTTT.

The chain is built from TRBV6-9 and TRBJ1-1; D remains ambiguous. Trimming removed 7 bases from V and 7 bases from J, with 10 bases in between. CDR1 is MNHGY, CDR2 SVAAGI, per germline. The CDR3 consists of 11 residues. CDR3 loop: CASNWRDEAFF. CDR3 sequence (DNA): TGTGCCAGCAATTGGAGGGATGAAGCTTTCTTT.

This clone has just one count. This chain links TRBV27 with TRBJ1-6, with a tentative D call TRBD1 (5 bases). The CDR3 consists of 14 residues. V lost 1 base and J 9 bases, leaving 10 bases between the germline ends. Germline loops: CDR1 MNHEY, CDR2 SMNVEV (reference sequence). CDR3: CASSLLGGGSPLHF. The DNA for the CDR3 is TGTGCCAGCAGTTTATTGGGGGGAGGTTCACCCCTCCACTTT.

The rearrangement links TRBV15 to TRBJ2-7; 7 bases map to TRBD1. Per germline, CDR1 LNHNV and CDR2 YYDKDF (reference sequence). The CDR3 sequence is 16 residues long. V trimming: 0 bases; J trimming: 0 bases; junction bases outside the gene matches: 5. CDR3 coding DNA: TGTGCCACCAGCAGAGAACAGGGGAAATCCTCCTACGAGCAGTACTTC. This sequence encodes CATSREQGKSSYEQYF.

V is TRBV11-2 and J is TRBJ1-4; unclear D gene. This CDR3 is 16 amino acids long. The germline V and J ends were trimmed by 4 bases and 8 bases, with 20 bases remaining between them. Germline values: CDR1 SGHAT, CDR2 FQNNGV. The CDR3 spells CASSWETDIVNEKLFF. DNA for the CDR3: TGTGCCAGCAGCTGGGAGACGGATATCGTAAACGAAAAACTGTTTTTT.

The J gene is TRBJ1-5, the V gene TRBV30, with 11 bases aligning to TRBD1. The V gene end was trimmed by 1 base and the J gene end by 1 base; junction bases not matched to a gene: 6. Germline V gene sequence: CDR1 GTSNPN, CDR2 SVGIG (reference sequence). The CDR3 consists of 17 residues. CDR3 protein: CAWSEGQGAVSNQPQHF. The CDR3 DNA reads TGTGCCTGGAGTGAAGGACAGGGGGCAGTAAGCAATCAGCCCCAGCATTTT.

The rearrangement uses TRBV15 and TRBJ2-2; 12 nucleotides agree with TRBD2. V lost 0 bases and J lost 0; bases outside the gene matches: 5. From germline, CDR1 is LNHNV and CDR2 YYDKDF (reference sequence). The CDR3 totals 19 residues. This chain's CDR3 is CATSRDRGLAGPNTGELFF. CDR3 DNA: TGTGCCACCAGCAGAGATAGGGGACTAGCGGGCCCGAACACCGGGGAGCTGTTTTTT.

About this clone itself: At one end, the junction sequence differs from germline, possibly due to a read error. The J gene is TRBJ2-7, the V gene TRBV19; 10 nucleotides align to TRBD2. This CDR3 spans 13 amino acids. Per the germline V gene, CDR1 is LNHDA and CDR2 is SQIVND (reference sequence). CDR3 loop: CASSIPSGGEQHF. Here the CDR3 DNA reads TGTGCCAGTAGTATACCTAGCGGGGGAGAGCAGCACTTC.

The V call is TRBV2, the J call TRBJ2-5, with D unresolved. The DNA matches TRBJ2-7 better at its end, which makes the J call doubtful. In germline, CDR1 is SNHLY, CDR2 FYNNEI. The CDR3 extends over 14 amino acids. The CDR3 spells CASTGLGRSYEQYF. The CDR3 region has the DNA TGTGCCAGCACCGGATTGGGCAGATCCTACGAGCAGTACTTC.

V and J are TRBV5-5 and TRBJ2-7, with TRBD1 identical over 8 bases. CDR3 size: 13 residues. V was clipped by 4 bases and J by 2 bases; unmatched bases: 2. The V gene's germline CDR1 is SGHKS and CDR2 YYEKEE (reference sequence). CDR3 DNA: TGTGCCAGCAGCCAACAGGGGGCCTACGAGCAGTACTTC. This sequence encodes CASSQQGAYEQYF.